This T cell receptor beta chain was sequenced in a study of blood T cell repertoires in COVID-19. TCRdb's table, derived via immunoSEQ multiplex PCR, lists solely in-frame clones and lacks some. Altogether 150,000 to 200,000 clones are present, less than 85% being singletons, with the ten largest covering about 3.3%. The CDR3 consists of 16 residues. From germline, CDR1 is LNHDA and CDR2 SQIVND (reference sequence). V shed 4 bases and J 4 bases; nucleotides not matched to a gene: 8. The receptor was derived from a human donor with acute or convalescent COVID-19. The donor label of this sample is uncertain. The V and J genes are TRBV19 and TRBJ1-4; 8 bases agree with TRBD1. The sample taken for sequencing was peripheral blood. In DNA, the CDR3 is TGTGCCAGTAGTACCTCAGGGGGCAGAGGTAATGAAAAACTGTTTTTT. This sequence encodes CASSTSGGRGNEKLFF.